What follows is one T cell receptor beta chain and its context. Assay used: immunoSEQ multiplex PCR; TCRdb lists only in-frame clones, some missing. Of about 110,000 clones listed, roughly 90% are singletons. These data come from a study of OX40 agonist ivuxolimab in advanced cancers. This CDR3 comprises 16 residues. CDR1 and CDR2 from the germline V gene are SGHTA and FQGNSA. V lost 5 bases, J lost 2 bases, and 16 bases lay in between. Patients had blood sampled at baseline and again on cycle 4 day 1 and cycle 7 day 1. The chain has TRBV7-2 and TRBJ1-3; D is unclear. The receptor's source is an adult with an advanced solid tumor such as melanoma, head and neck, liver or kidney cancer. Material: CD4+ or CD8+ T cells sorted from blood, obtained in a trial of the OX40 agonist ivuxolimab. CDR3 coding DNA: TGTGCCAGCAGCCTTCTTGCGGGGAGCCCTGGAAACACCATATATTTT. Its translation: CASSLLAGSPGNTIYF.